The present T cell receptor beta chain was sequenced within a study of regulatory T cells in long-lasting Graves disease. TCR beta libraries were built with iRepertoire HTBI primers and Arm-PCR of CDR3 regions. One entry per CDR3 protein, called by TCRdb with MiXCR from the multiplex PCR reads. This table holds around 330,000 distinct CDR3 sequences, 15% to 20% found once. The time point here: newly diagnosed GD, antithyroid drugs for less than 3 months. There was RNA extracted from PBMCs, and the TCR library was made from it. The germline V gene encodes CDR1 SGHTA and CDR2 FQGNSA. Trimming shortened V by 2 bases and J by 8 bases, and 13 bases separated the two germline ends. This CDR3 is 14 amino acids long. This clonotype was seen ten or more times.

The clonotype was recovered from a female donor with Graves disease. The material was peripheral blood mononuclear cells (PBMCs), obtained at new diagnosis, from a patient treated with antithyroid drugs. The rearrangement uses TRBV7-2 and TRBJ2-4; D may be TRBD2 (6 bases). For the CDR3, the DNA is TGTGCCAGCAGCTTACTTGGGGGGTTGGACATTCAGTACTTC. It codes for CASSLLGGLDIQYF.